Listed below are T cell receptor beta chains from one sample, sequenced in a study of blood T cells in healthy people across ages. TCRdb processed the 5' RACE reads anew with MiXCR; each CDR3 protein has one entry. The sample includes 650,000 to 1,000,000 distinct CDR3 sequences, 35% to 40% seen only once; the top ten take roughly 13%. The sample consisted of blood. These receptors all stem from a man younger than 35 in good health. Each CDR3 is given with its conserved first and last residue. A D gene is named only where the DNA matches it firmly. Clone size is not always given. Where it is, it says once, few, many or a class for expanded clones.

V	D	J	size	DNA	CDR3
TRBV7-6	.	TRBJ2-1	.	TGTGCCAGCAGCTTTTTAGGGGGTACGGTTTCTCAATACAATGAGCAGTTCTTC	CASSFLGGTVSQYNEQFF
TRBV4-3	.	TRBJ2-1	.	TGCGCCAGCAGCCCTGGAAGTCAGGGGAATGAGCAGTTCTTC	CASSPGSQGNEQFF
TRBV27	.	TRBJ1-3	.	TGTGCCAGCAGCCCAGACATAGGAGGAAACACCATATATTTT	CASSPDIGGNTIYF
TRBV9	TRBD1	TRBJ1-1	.	TGTGCCAGCAGCCCAAGACAGGGGTGGGCAACGATTGGAGCTTTCTTT	CASSPRQGWATIGAFF
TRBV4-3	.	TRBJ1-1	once	TGCGCCAGCAGCCAAAGATACGAGGGCACCACTGAAGCTTTCTTT	CASSQRYEGTTEAFF
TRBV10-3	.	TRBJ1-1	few	TGTGCCATCAGTGAGTCATGGAGGACAGCGAACACTGAAGCTTTCTTT	CAISESWRTANTEAFF
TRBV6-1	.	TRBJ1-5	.	TGTGCCAGCAGCCCGCGGGTGGGGTCGGGAAGCAATCAGCCCCAGCATTTT	CASSPRVGSGSNQPQHF
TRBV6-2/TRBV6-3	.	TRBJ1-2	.	TGTGCCAGCAGTTTCCACGGGTACCAGGGAGTCTATGGCTACACCTTC	CASSFHGYQGVYGYTF
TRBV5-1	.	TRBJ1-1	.	TGCGCCAGCAGCGTCTGGACGGGCGCTGAAGCTTTCTTT	CASSVWTGAEAFF
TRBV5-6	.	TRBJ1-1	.	TGTGCCAGCAGCCGGGGGGACGGACGAAACACTGAAGCTTTCTTT	CASSRGDGRNTEAFF
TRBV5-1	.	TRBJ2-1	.	TGCGCCAGCAGCTTGGGGGGAGAGACAAATGAGCAGTTCTTC	CASSLGGETNEQFF
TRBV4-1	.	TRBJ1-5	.	TGCGCCAGCAGCCAAGTGTTACCTCGGCAGCCCCAGCATTTT	CASSQVLPRQPQHF
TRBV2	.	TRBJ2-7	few	TGTGCCAGCAGTCAACAGGGATCCTACGAGCAGTACTTC	CASSQQGSYEQYF
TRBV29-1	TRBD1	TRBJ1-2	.	TGCAGCGTTGGGGACAGGGGAAACGGCTACACCTTC	CSVGDRGNGYTF
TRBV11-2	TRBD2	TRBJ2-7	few	TGTGCCAGCAGCTTAAGCGGGGACTACAATGAGCAGTACTTC	CASSLSGDYNEQYF
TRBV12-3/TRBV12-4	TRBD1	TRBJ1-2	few	TGTGCCAGCAGTTCCGGACAGGGCGGGGGCTATGGCTACACCTTC	CASSSGQGGGYGYTF
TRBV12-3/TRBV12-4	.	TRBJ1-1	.	TGTGCCAGCAGTTTATTATCAGGGGTGATCACTGAAGCTTTCTTT	CASSLLSGVITEAFF
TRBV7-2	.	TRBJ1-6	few	TGTGCCAGCAGCTCCAATTCTCTAGCACCCCTCCACTTT	CASSSNSLAPLHF
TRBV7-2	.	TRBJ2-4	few	TGTGCCAGCCCCCAGGGAGGCAAAAACATTCAGTACTTC	CASPQGGKNIQYF
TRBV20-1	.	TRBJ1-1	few	TGCAGTGCTAGAGATCTTGTATTTGCTTTCTTT	CSARDLVFAFF
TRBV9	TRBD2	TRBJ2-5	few	TGTGCCAGCAGCGACCCCAGCGGGGATGAGACCCAGTACTTC	CASSDPSGDETQYF
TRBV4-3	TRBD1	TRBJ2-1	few	TGCGCCAGCAGCCAAGGGGGACAGACCCCTAGTAGTGAGCAGTTCTTC	CASSQGGQTPSSEQFF
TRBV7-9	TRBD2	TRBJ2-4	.	TGTGCCAGCAGCATCGGGACTAGCGGGGAACAGTACTTC	CASSIGTSGEQYF
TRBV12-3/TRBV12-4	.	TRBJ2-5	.	TGTGCCAGCAGTTTAAAGGGTCGGGTGTGGGAGACCCAGTACTTC	CASSLKGRVWETQYF
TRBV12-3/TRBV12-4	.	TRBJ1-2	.	TGTGCCAGCATCAGGGCGCCTGGGGCCTATGGCTACACCTTC	CASIRAPGAYGYTF
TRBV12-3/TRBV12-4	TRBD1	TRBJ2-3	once	TGTACCAGCAGTACAGCCGGGACAGGGTCCGATACGCAGTATTTT	CTSSTAGTGSDTQYF
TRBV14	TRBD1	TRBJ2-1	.	TGTGCCAGCAGCCTCGGGACAGGGCTAGACTATGAGCAGTTCTTC	CASSLGTGLDYEQFF
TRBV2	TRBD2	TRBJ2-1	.	TGTGCCAGCAGGGCGACTAGCGGGGGGAACAATGAGCAGTTCTTC	CASRATSGGNNEQFF
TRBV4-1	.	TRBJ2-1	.	TGCGCCAGCAGCCAAGTCGGAGCAGAGTCCTACAATGAGCAGTTCTTC	CASSQVGAESYNEQFF
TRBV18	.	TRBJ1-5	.	TGTGCCAGCTCACCACAGGCTATCAATCAGCCCCAGCATTTT	CASSPQAINQPQHF
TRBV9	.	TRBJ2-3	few	TGTGCCAGCAGCGTTTTCGGGCGTCCAGATACGCAGTATTTT	CASSVFGRPDTQYF
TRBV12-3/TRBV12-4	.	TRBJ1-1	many	TGTGCCAGCACCCAGATGAACACTGAAGCTTTCTTT	CASTQMNTEAFF
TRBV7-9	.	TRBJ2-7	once	TGTGCCAGCACCATAGGGGGTTGCGAGCAGTACTTC	CASTIGGCEQYF
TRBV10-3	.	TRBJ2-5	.	TGTGCCATCAGTCGGACGGATCAAGAGACCCAGTACTTC	CAISRTDQETQYF
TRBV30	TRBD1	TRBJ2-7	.	TGTGCCTGCCGGGACAGGGGTTACGAGCAGTACTTC	CACRDRGYEQYF
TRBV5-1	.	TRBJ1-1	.	TGCGCCAGCAGCATCCGGAGGAACACTGAAGCTTTCTTT	CASSIRRNTEAFF
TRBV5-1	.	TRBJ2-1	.	TGCGCCAGCATTGGTACTGGGAATGAGCAGTTCTTC	CASIGTGNEQFF
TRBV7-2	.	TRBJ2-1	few	TGTGCCAGCAGCTACAGACTAGACTACAATGAGCAGTTCTTC	CASSYRLDYNEQFF
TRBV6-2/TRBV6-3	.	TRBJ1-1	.	TGTGCCAGCAGTCATAACTTCGGGAACACTGAAGCTTTCTTT	CASSHNFGNTEAFF
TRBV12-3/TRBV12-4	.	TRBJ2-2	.	TGTGCCAGCAGTTTAAGCAGGCCGAACACCGGGGAGCTGTTTTTT	CASSLSRPNTGELFF
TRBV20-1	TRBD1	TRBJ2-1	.	TGCAGTGCTTATGACCGGGACAGGGGCTACAATGAGCAGTTCTTC	CSAYDRDRGYNEQFF
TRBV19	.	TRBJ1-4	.	TGTGCCAGCAGGGATAGGTCTGAAAAACTGTTTTTT	CASRDRSEKLFF
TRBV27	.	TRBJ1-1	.	TGTGCCAGCAGTTCCTCTCTCTGGGGTGAAGCTTTCTTT	CASSSSLWGEAFF
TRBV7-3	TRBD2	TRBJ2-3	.	TGTGCCAGCAGCCCCCAACTAGCGGGAGGGCGGGATACGCAGTATTTT	CASSPQLAGGRDTQYF
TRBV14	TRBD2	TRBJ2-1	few	TGTGCCAGCAGCCATTCTAGCGGGGGAAGCTCCTACAATGAGCAGTTCTTC	CASSHSSGGSSYNEQFF
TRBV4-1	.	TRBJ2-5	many	TGCGCCAGCAGCCCCCTGACATTAAGACAAGAGACCCAGTACTTC	CASSPLTLRQETQYF
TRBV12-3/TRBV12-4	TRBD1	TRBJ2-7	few	TGTGCCAGCAGTTTCCCAACAAAGGGACAGCAGCCAACCCACCCCAATGAGCAGTACTTC	CASSFPTKGQQPTHPNEQYF
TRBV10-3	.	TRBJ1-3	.	TGTGCCATCAGTCAGGGCATCTCTGGAAACACCATATATTTT	CAISQGISGNTIYF
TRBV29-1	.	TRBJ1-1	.	TGCAGCCTGAGAGAGGGGACCACTGAAGCTTTCTTT	CSLREGTTEAFF
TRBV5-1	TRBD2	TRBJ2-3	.	TGCGCCAGCAGCTCTGGGGGGGACGGTACGCAGTATTTT	CASSSGGDGTQYF
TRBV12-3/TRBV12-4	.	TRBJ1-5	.	TGTGCCAGCAGGGTTTCCCAAAATCAGCCCCAGCATTTT	CASRVSQNQPQHF
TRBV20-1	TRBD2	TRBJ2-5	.	TGCAGTGCTAGGGCGACTAGCGGGGGCAACAATGAGCAGTACTTC	CSARATSGGNNEQYF
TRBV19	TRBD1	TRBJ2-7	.	TGTGCCAGTAGTATGAACGGACAGGGGAACTACTACGAGCAGTACTTC	CASSMNGQGNYYEQYF
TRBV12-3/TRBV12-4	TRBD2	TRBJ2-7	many	TGTGCCAGCAGCTTGAAACGCGAAACTAGCGACGAGCAGTACTTC	CASSLKRETSDEQYF
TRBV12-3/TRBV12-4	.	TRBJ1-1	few	TGTGCCAGCAGTCCTGGGGGGACCCCGAACACTGAAGCTTTCTTT	CASSPGGTPNTEAFF
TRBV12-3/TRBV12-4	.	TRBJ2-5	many	TGTGCCAGCAGTTTTCGCAGGGGTGAACAAGAGACCCAGTACTTC	CASSFRRGEQETQYF
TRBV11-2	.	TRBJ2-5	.	TGTGCCAGCAGCTTAAATGCAGCGGGCCAAGAGACCCAGTACTTC	CASSLNAAGQETQYF